Listed below are T cell receptor beta chains from one sample, sequenced in a study of blood T cells in healthy people across ages. TCRdb re-analysed the 5' RACE reads in MiXCR, keeping a single row per CDR3 protein. The table lists about 830,000 distinct CDR3 sequences, 58% of them singletons. The sequenced sample was blood. Receptors originate from a man aged 25-45 years in good health. Both conserved end residues are part of each CDR3. A D gene is named only where the DNA matches it firmly. Expanded clones get a size class; other rows say once, few or many, or leave the size out.

clone_size j_call v_call d_call cdr3_aa cdr3_nt
few TRBJ2-7 TRBV6-6 TRBD2 CASSYSSGRFYEQYF TGTGCCAGCAGTTACTCCAGCGGGAGGTTCTACGAGCAGTACTTC
- TRBJ2-5 TRBV4-2 TRBD1 CASSQAGQQQETQYF TGTGCCAGCAGCCAAGCGGGACAGCAACAAGAGACCCAGTACTTC
- TRBJ1-1 TRBV7-9 - CASSLRETEAFF TGTGCCAGCAGCTTAAGGGAGACTGAAGCTTTCTTT
- TRBJ1-6 TRBV12-5 - CASGGGQSNSPLHF TGTGCTAGTGGCGGCGGACAGAGTAATTCACCCCTCCACTTT
- TRBJ1-4 TRBV7-9 TRBD1 CASSEGTVINEKLFF TGTGCCAGCAGCGAGGGGACAGTGATTAATGAAAAACTGTTTTTT
- TRBJ2-3 TRBV12-5 - CASGFPPAGASTDTQYF TGTGCTAGTGGTTTCCCTCCCGCGGGGGCGTCCACAGATACGCAGTATTTT
- TRBJ1-5 TRBV24-1 - CATGGTLNQPQHF TGTGCCACAGGAGGGACCCTCAATCAGCCCCAGCATTTT
few TRBJ2-7 TRBV20-1 - CSVGTASPEQYF TGCAGTGTGGGCACAGCTTCTCCTGAGCAGTACTTC
- TRBJ2-1 TRBV7-7 - CASSLNRDASMDEQFF TGTGCTAGCAGCTTGAACCGGGACGCGTCTATGGATGAGCAGTTCTTC
- TRBJ1-1 TRBV11-1 - CASGRRGVNTEAFF TGTGCCAGCGGCCGCAGGGGAGTGAACACTGAAGCTTTCTTT
- TRBJ2-2 TRBV3-1 - CASRHRESTGELFF TGTGCCAGCAGGCACAGGGAGAGTACCGGGGAGCTGTTTTTT
few TRBJ2-1 TRBV5-1 - CASSLGGKNNEQFF TGCGCCAGCAGCTTGGGGGGTAAGAACAATGAGCAGTTCTTC
few TRBJ2-3 TRBV10-3 TRBD2 CAISDRTSGKVTDTQYF TGTGCCATCAGTGATCGGACTAGCGGGAAAGTCACAGATACGCAGTATTTT
- TRBJ1-6 TRBV20-1 - CSARYSLNSPLHF TGCAGTGCTAGATACAGCCTAAATTCACCCCTCCACTTT
many TRBJ1-2 TRBV7-2 TRBD1 CASSPGTGGYGYTF TGTGCCAGCAGCCCAGGGACAGGGGGCTATGGCTACACCTTC
- TRBJ2-1 TRBV10-3 - CAISPLPGTDNEQFF TGTGCCATCAGTCCACTACCCGGGACGGACAATGAGCAGTTCTTC